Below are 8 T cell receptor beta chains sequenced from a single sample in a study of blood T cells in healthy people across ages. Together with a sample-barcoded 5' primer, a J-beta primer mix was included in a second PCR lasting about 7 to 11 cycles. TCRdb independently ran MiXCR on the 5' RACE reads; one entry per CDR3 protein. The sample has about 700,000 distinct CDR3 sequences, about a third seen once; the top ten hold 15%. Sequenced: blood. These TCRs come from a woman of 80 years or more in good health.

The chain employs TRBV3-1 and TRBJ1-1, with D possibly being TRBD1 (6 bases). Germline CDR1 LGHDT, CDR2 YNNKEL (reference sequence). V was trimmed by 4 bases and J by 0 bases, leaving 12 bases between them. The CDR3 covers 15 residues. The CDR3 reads CASSPRGAMNTEAFF. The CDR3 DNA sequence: TGTGCCAGCAGCCCCAGGGGTGCAATGAACACTGAAGCTTTCTTT.

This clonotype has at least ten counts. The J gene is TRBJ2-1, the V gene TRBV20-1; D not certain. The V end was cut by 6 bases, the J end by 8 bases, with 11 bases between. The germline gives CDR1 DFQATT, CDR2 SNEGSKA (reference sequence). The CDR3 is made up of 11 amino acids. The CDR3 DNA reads TGCAGTGCAGAACTTGGCGATGAGCAGTTCTTC. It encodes CSAELGDEQFF.

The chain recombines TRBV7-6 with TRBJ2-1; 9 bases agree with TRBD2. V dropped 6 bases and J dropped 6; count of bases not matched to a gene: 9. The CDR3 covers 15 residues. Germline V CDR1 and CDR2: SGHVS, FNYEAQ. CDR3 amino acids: CASSGSSGMVNEQFF. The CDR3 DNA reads TGTGCCAGCAGTGGGTCTAGCGGGATGGTCAATGAGCAGTTCTTC.

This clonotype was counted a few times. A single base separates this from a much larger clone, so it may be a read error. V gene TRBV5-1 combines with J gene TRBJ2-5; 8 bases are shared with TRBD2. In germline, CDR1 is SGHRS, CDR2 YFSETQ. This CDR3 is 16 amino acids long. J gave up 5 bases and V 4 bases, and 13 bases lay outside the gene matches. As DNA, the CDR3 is TGCGCCAGCAGCCCAGGACTAGCCAGGGCTTGTGAGACCCAGTACTTC. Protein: CASSPGLARACETQYF.

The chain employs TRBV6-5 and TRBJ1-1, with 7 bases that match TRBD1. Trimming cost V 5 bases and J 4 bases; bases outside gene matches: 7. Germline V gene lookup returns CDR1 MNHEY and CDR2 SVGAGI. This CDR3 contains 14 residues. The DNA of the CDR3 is TGTGCCAGCAGTACGACAGGGAGGAGCACTGAAGCTTTCTTT. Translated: CASSTTGRSTEAFF.

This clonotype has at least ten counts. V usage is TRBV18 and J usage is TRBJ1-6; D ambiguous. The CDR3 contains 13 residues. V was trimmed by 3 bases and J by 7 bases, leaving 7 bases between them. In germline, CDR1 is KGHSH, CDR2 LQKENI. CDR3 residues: CASSPSWNSPLHF. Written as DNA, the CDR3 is TGTGCCAGCTCACCTTCCTGGAATTCACCCCTCCACTTT.

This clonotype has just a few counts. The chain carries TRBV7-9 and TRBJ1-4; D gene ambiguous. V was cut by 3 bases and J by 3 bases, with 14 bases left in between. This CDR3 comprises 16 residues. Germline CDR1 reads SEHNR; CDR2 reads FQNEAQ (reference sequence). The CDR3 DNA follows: TGTGCCAGCAGCTTGTTAAGGCGGGAAGCTAATGAAAAACTGTTTTTT. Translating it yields CASSLLRREANEKLFF.

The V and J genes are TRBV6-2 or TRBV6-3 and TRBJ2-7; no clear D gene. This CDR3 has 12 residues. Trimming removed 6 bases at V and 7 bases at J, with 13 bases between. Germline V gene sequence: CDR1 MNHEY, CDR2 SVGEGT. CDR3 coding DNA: TGTGCCAGCAGCCAACCTCTGGGGGAGCAGTACTTC. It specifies CASSQPLGEQYF.